The clone carrying this T cell receptor beta chain was seen a single time. These data are taken from a study of OX40 agonist ivuxolimab in advanced cancers. The CDR3 has 13 amino acids. Germline V gives CDR1 SGHAT, CDR2 FQNNGV. V was trimmed by 5 bases and J by 5 bases, leaving 12 bases between them. Profiling relied on immunoSEQ multiplex PCR, and the TCRdb table lists in-frame clones only, not all of them. The table has several thousand clones, approximately 80% seen once. This clonotype was obtained from an adult with an advanced solid tumor such as melanoma, head and neck, liver or kidney cancer. The sample here was CD4+ or CD8+ T cells sorted from blood, taken in a trial of the OX40 agonist ivuxolimab. The J gene is TRBJ1-1, the V gene TRBV11-2; a weak D match, TRBD1 (5 bases). The CDR3 loop reads CASSAATGTEAFF. The CDR3 DNA reads as TGTGCCAGCAGCGCGGCCACAGGTACTGAAGCTTTCTTT.